This T cell receptor (beta chain) was recorded in a study of T cells in Graves' hyperthyroidism and ophthalmopathy. Amplified TCR beta CDR3 regions derived from RNA transcripts. The HTBI primer set drove a first-round RT-PCR of the TCR CDR3. TCRdb independently ran MiXCR on the multiplex PCR reads; one entry per CDR3 protein. This table has over 550,000 distinct CDR3 sequences, around 17% appearing once. This clonotype was observed many times. The germline V gene has CDR1 DFQATT and CDR2 SNEGSKA (reference sequence). V lost 3 bases, J lost 3 bases, and 6 bases lay in between. The CDR3 loop spans 11 amino acids.

The genes are TRBV20-1 and TRBJ2-7; D not certain. The receptor's source is a woman younger than 35 with Graves' hyperthyroidism. Sequencing used blood. The DNA for the CDR3 is TGCAGTGCTAGCGGGCTCTACGAGCAGTACTTC. This sequence encodes CSASGLYEQYF.